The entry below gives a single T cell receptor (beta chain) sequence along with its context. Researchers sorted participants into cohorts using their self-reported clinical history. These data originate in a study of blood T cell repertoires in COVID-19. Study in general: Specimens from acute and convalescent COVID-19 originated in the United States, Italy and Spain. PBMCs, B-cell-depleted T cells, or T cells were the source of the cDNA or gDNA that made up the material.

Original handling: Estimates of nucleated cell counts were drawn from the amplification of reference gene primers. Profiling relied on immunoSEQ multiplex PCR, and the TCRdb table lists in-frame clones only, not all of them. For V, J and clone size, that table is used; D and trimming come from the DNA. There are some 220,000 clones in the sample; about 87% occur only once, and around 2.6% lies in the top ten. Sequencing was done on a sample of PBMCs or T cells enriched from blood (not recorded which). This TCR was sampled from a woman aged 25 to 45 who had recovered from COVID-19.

CDR3 in amino acids: CSVEGPGGGRETQYF. The CDR3 DNA reads as TGCAGCGTTGAAGGGCCAGGGGGCGGTCGGGAGACCCAGTACTTC. The chain links TRBV29-1 to TRBJ2-5; the match to TRBD1 covers 8 bases. The germline V gene has CDR1 SQVTM and CDR2 ANQGSEA. CDR3 length: 15 amino acids. Trimming cost V 1 base and J 5 bases; bases outside gene matches: 9.